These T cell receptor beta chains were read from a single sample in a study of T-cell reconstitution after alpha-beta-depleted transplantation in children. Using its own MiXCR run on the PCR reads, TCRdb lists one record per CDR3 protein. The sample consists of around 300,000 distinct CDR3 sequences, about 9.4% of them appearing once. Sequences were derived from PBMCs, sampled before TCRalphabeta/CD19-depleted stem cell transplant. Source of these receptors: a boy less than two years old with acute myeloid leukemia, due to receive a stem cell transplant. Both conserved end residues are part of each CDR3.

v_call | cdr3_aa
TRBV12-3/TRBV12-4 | CASSPPNEWETQYF
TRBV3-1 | CASSPWGPYEQYF
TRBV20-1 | CSAFPSTGVRYEQYF
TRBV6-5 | CASSYLVGASYEQYF
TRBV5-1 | CASSLEPGYNEQFF
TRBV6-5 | CARVQPQHF
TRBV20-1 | CSASPSRLADEQYF
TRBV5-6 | CASSFGTLNEQFF
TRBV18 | CASSPVKLLNEQFF
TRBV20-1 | CSARRQGSSDGYTF
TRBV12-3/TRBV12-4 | CASTAGEGREKLFF
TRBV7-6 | CASSYDSSSYEQYF
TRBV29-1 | CSVEDERRDREYGYTF
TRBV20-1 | CSARGGLAKNIQYF
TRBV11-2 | CASSWFTGREGYEQYF
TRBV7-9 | CASSSVGGQSYQETQYF
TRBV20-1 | CSARGGLAGQGFYEQYF
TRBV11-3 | CASSLGTWDSSYEQYF
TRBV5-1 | CASRTAGSNTGELFF
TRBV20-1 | CSAGPSGTAQYF
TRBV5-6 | CAAQGESSTDTQYF
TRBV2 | CASSAYSHYEQYF
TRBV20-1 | CRGTGNNYGYTF
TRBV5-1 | CASSPFPQGLSNTEAFF
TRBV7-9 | CASSLEVRVGAEETQYF
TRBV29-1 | CSVDPNNEQFF
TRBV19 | CASSSFGTLYEQYF
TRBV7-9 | CASSSGTHLYNEQFF
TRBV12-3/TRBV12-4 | CASSDGGDTQYF
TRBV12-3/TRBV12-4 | CASPGRPGELFF
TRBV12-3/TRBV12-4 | CASSGQGEGPQHF
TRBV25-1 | CASSGGTLFHEQYF
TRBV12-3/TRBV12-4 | CASSLGQGHLQETQYF
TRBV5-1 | CASSLEGRIRF
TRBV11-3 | CASSLDGGTKEFF
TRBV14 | CASSPGTGKDTQYF
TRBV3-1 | CASSQGQINQPQHF
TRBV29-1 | CSVVYNEQFF
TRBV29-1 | CSVEGREDYEQYF
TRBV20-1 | CSARDRDRGSYEQYF
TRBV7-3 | CASSLNIFSGANVLTF
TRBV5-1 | CASSLEPRSGYTF
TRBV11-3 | CASSLNSGGANYNEQFF
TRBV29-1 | CSVEKQGIGTEAFF
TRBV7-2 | CASSLGLAGGSEQFF
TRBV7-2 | CASSLRLDYTDTQYF
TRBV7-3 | CASSPSSGANTGELFF
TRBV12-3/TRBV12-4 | CASGSRGVTDTQYF